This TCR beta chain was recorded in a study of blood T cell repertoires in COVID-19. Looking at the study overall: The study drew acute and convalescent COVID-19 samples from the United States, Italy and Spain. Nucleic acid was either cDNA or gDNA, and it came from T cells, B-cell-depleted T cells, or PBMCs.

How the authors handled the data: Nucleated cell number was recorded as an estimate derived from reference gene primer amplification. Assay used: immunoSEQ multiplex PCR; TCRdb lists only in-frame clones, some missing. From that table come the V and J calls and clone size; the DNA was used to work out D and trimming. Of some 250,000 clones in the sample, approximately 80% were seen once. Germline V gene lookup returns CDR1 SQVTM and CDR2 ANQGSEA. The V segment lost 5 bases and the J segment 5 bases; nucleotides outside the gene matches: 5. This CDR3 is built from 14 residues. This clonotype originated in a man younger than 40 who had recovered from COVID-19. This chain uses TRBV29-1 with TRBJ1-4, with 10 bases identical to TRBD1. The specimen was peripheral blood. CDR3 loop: CSVTSGQGNEKLFF. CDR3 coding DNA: TGCAGCGTTACCTCGGGACAGGGGAATGAAAAACTGTTTTTT.